This T cell receptor beta chain was recorded in a study of shared clonotypes between healthy human individuals. Sequencing used immunoSEQ multiplex PCR; TCRdb keeps in-frame clones, though not all of them. In the table there are roughly 2 million clones, about 94% of which are singletons. Naive-designated CD8 cells lacked CD45RO, were positively enriched for CCR7, and omitted terminally differentiated effector memory CD45RA+ cells. Sequencing was carried out using naive CD8+ T cells sorted from blood. The sequence was collected from a man younger than 30 in good health.

In nucleotides, the CDR3 is TGTGCCAGTAGTCCGGACAGGGACGTCCACGAGCAGTACTTC. Its translation: CASSPDRDVHEQYF. The chain employs TRBV19 and TRBJ2-7, with 8 bases that match TRBD1. In germline, CDR1 is LNHDA, CDR2 SQIVND (reference sequence). The CDR3 loop spans 14 amino acids. V lost 5 bases to trimming and J lost 5 bases; unmatched junction nucleotides: 8.